Listed here is a single T cell receptor (beta chain). This sample stems from a study of blood T cell repertoires in COVID-19. Turning to the study itself: Acute and convalescent COVID-19 samples came from the United States, Italy and Spain. PBMCs, B-cell-depleted T cells, or T cells were the source of the cDNA or gDNA that made up the material.

Sequencing used immunoSEQ multiplex PCR; TCRdb keeps in-frame clones, though not all of them. The table has some 83,000 clones, around 72% seen once; the top ten hold 14%. The germline gives CDR1 LNHNV, CDR2 YYDKDF (reference sequence). The V end was cut by 3 bases, the J end by 0 bases, with 12 bases between. The CDR3 covers 16 residues. This chain joins TRBV15 and TRBJ2-4, with D hard to call. This sequence originates from a woman of 80 years or more with acute or convalescent COVID-19. Material: peripheral blood. The CDR3 sequence is CATSRVTGLAKNIQYF. CDR3 bases: TGTGCCACCAGCAGGGTGACGGGTCTAGCCAAAAACATTCAGTACTTC.